This record covers a single T cell receptor beta chain. Its target is not known. This specimen belongs to a study of cytomegalovirus exposure and HLA in healthy donors. The study's findings and limits: Presence/absence analysis assumed near-uniform sequencing depth across donors.

Germline V CDR1 and CDR2: SGHNT, YENEEA. The V and J ends lost 5 bases and 3 bases, in that order; junction bases with no gene match: 8. The CDR3 extends over 16 amino acids. In the PCR, 60 Vbeta and 13 Jbeta primers were used. Using immunoSEQ multiplex PCR, the repertoire was profiled, and TCRdb retains in-frame clones only, with some absent. The sample carries over 150,000 clones, about 72% recorded once. The sequenced sample consisted of PBMCs. This sequence originates from a man aged 45-65 years in good health and CMV-seropositive. V gene TRBV11-3 combines with J gene TRBJ2-4; 9 nucleotides align to TRBD1. CDR3 nucleotide sequence: TGTGCCAGCAGCCTCACAGGGGGCACCGACAAAAACATTCAGTACTTC. Its translation is CASSLTGGTDKNIQYF.